A selection of T cell receptor beta chains follows, all from one sample in a study of cytomegalovirus exposure and HLA in healthy donors. Repertoires were generated with immunoSEQ multiplex PCR, while TCRdb's copy carries only in-frame clones and drops some. This table has about 200,000 clones, 79% appearing once. Sequencing was carried out using PBMCs. These receptors were taken from a male donor in good health and CMV-seropositive. Each CDR3 is given with its conserved first and last residue. The D gene is left open where the match is weak. Clone size is shown for a subset of rows, as once, few, many or a class of expanded clone.

D gene	J gene	CDR3 length	clone size	V gene	CDR3 protein	CDR3 DNA
TRBD1	TRBJ1-2	14	.	TRBV7-9	CASSGQGGPGGYTF	TGTGCCAGCAGCGGTCAGGGGGGTCCGGGTGGCTACACCTTC
.	TRBJ1-1	15	.	TRBV5-6	CASSPSGGFDTEAFF	TGTGCCAGCAGCCCCTCGGGGGGATTTGACACTGAAGCTTTCTTT
.	TRBJ2-7	13	.	TRBV10-3	CAISEFTDYEQYF	TGTGCCATCAGTGAGTTTACAGACTACGAGCAGTACTTC
TRBD2	TRBJ2-7	17	once	TRBV6-1	CASSEIPSGIYSYEQYF	TGTGCCAGCAGTGAAATCCCTAGCGGGATTTACTCCTACGAGCAGTACTTC
.	TRBJ1-5	16	once	TRBV27	CASSLTSNPFNQPQHF	TGTGCCAGCAGTCTAACTTCCAACCCCTTCAATCAGCCCCAGCATTTT
.	TRBJ1-1	16	.	TRBV27	CASSRRGGMTNTEAFF	TGTGCCAGCAGCCGCCGGGGGGGGATGACGAACACTGAAGCTTTCTTT
.	TRBJ2-7	11	.	TRBV25-1	CASTPPRRYYF	TGTGCCAGCACCCCCCCTAGGAGGTATTACTTC
TRBD1	TRBJ2-7	15	.	TRBV7-2	CASSLGDRLSYEQYF	TGTGCCAGCAGCCTAGGGGACAGGCTCTCCTACGAGCAGTACTTC
.	TRBJ2-3	15	.	TRBV5-1	CASTTSEGYTDTQYF	TGCGCCAGCACCACATCGGAGGGATACACAGATACGCAGTATTTT
.	TRBJ1-6	16	.	TRBV28	CASSWRSGRDNSPLHF	TGTGCCAGCAGTTGGCGTAGCGGGCGCGATAATTCACCCCTCCACTTT
.	TRBJ1-1	12	.	TRBV28	CASSSWTAEAFF	TGTGCCAGCAGCTCTTGGACAGCTGAAGCTTTCTTT
.	TRBJ1-3	16	.	TRBV19	CASSQKSQRSGNTIYF	TGTGCCAGTAGTCAGAAATCGCAACGCTCTGGAAACACCATATATTTT
TRBD1	TRBJ1-6	14	.	TRBV5-6	CASSWGQGSSPLHF	TGTGCCAGCAGCTGGGGACAGGGTAGTTCACCCCTCCACTTT
TRBD2	TRBJ2-2	15	.	TRBV7-2	CASSARRTSTGELFF	TGTGCCAGCAGCGCTCGCCGGACTAGCACCGGGGAGCTGTTTTTT
TRBD2	TRBJ2-5	17	.	TRBV7-6	CASSPRFSGSGQETQYF	TGTGCCAGCAGTCCACGCTTTAGCGGGAGTGGGCAAGAGACCCAGTACTTC
.	TRBJ2-1	14	.	TRBV7-9	CASSNRDLGNEQFF	TGTGCCAGCAGCAACCGGGACTTGGGAAATGAGCAGTTCTTC
TRBD2	TRBJ2-5	14	.	TRBV6-5	CASSYSNGGETQYF	TGTGCCAGCAGTTACTCTAACGGGGGGGAGACCCAGTACTTC
TRBD1	TRBJ2-7	15	.	TRBV27	CASSLSWTGGYEQYF	TGTGCCAGCAGTTTATCCTGGACAGGGGGCTACGAGCAGTACTTC
.	TRBJ1-1	18	.	TRBV27	CASSRGAKWTAMNTEAFF	TGTGCCAGCAGTCGGGGGGCGAAATGGACGGCTATGAACACTGAAGCTTTCTTT
TRBD1	TRBJ2-2	15	.	TRBV18	CASSQGQGDTGELFF	TGTGCCAGCTCACAGGGACAGGGGGACACCGGGGAGCTGTTTTTT
TRBD1	TRBJ2-1	15	once	TRBV27	CASSLQGASYNEQFF	TGTGCCAGCAGTTTACAGGGGGCATCCTACAATGAGCAGTTCTTC
.	TRBJ2-7	15	.	TRBV18	CASSPPSVQYYEQYF	TGTGCCAGCTCACCTCCCTCTGTACAGTACTACGAGCAGTACTTC
TRBD2	TRBJ2-1	16	.	TRBV4-1	CASSQLAGGQYNEQFF	TGCGCCAGCAGCCAATTAGCGGGAGGGCAATACAATGAGCAGTTCTTC
.	TRBJ2-3	16	.	TRBV11-2	CASSLASRPAVDTQYF	TGTGCCAGCAGCTTAGCGTCTCGGCCGGCGGTAGATACGCAGTATTTT
.	TRBJ1-5	12	.	TRBV6-6	CASSSTNQPQHF	TGTGCCAGCAGTTCTACGAATCAGCCCCAGCATTTT
TRBD1	TRBJ1-1	14	once	TRBV7-6	CASSLDRGNTEAFF	TGTGCCAGCAGCTTAGACAGGGGGAACACTGAAGCTTTCTTT
.	TRBJ1-6	19	.	TRBV18	CASSPLQHGEYGYNSPLHF	TGTGCCAGCTCACCACTTCAGCACGGGGAGTATGGATATAATTCACCCCTCCACTTT
.	TRBJ1-5	14	.	TRBV7-2	CASSLDGVVQPQHF	TGTGCCAGCAGCTTAGATGGAGTCGTCCAGCCCCAGCATTTT
.	TRBJ1-2	14	.	TRBV4-3	CASSQGSTSYGYTF	TGCGCCAGCAGCCAAGGGTCTACTAGCTATGGCTACACCTTC
.	TRBJ1-4	14	once	TRBV30	CAWSIGPGGEKLFF	TGTGCCTGGAGCATAGGGCCGGGGGGTGAAAAACTGTTTTTT
TRBD2	TRBJ2-3	19	.	TRBV30	CAGTADRIGTSGSADTQYF	TGTGCCGGGACCGCCGACCGGATAGGGACTAGCGGGAGTGCAGATACGCAGTATTTT
TRBD2	TRBJ2-3	16	.	TRBV12-5	CASGLAGTRGTDTQYF	TGTGCTAGTGGTTTGGCCGGGACTAGGGGCACAGATACGCAGTATTTT
.	TRBJ1-4	15	few	TRBV28	CASTLGVLTNEKLFF	TGTGCCAGCACCCTAGGGGTCTTGACTAATGAAAAACTGTTTTTT
TRBD1	TRBJ1-2	13	.	TRBV4-2	CASSPLTGRGYTF	TGTGCCAGCAGCCCGTTGACAGGGAGAGGCTACACCTTC
.	TRBJ1-2	13	.	TRBV27	CASSIRGVDGYTF	TGTGCCAGCAGTATTCGGGGGGTTGATGGCTACACCTTC
TRBD2	TRBJ2-3	16	.	TRBV7-2	CASSSRREASTDTQYF	TGTGCCAGCAGCTCCCGGCGGGAGGCGAGCACAGATACGCAGTATTTT
TRBD2	TRBJ2-7	16	.	TRBV27	CASSLSMLAGLYEQYF	TGTGCCAGCAGTTTATCGATGCTAGCGGGCCTCTACGAGCAGTACTTC
.	TRBJ1-2	10	.	TRBV10-2	CARSTNGYTF	TGCGCCAGGTCGACAAACGGCTACACCTTC
TRBD1	TRBJ2-3	12	few	TRBV12-5	CASAKGTGGQYF	TGTGCTAGTGCTAAAGGGACAGGGGGGCAGTATTTT
.	TRBJ2-3	19	.	TRBV21-1	CASSKVPSILAGRTDTQYF	TGTGCCAGCAGCAAAGTACCCTCGATACTAGCGGGGCGCACAGATACGCAGTATTTT